This T cell receptor beta chain was retrieved from a study of T cells in Graves' hyperthyroidism and ophthalmopathy. About the study: Peripheral blood was collected at initial diagnosis, before any treatment.

V lost 5 bases to trimming and J lost 5 bases, with 6 bases between them. Germline V CDR1 and CDR2: SGHAT, FQNNGV. CDR3 length: 11 amino acids. This clonotype was recorded many times. What it recognizes is unknown. This may be a read error: a much more frequent sequence differs by one nucleotide. RNA transcripts were the template for amplifying TCR beta CDR3 regions. HTBI primers were employed in a first-round RT-PCR of the TCR CDR3. MiXCR was run by TCRdb on the multiplex PCR reads, yielding one entry per CDR3 protein. This table has 300,000 to 450,000 distinct CDR3 sequences, around 25% appearing once. Notes on the study in general: Blood also held most thyroid clonotypes expanded beyond 0.001. The authors' 13 V-J model separated ophthalmopathy from stable hyperthyroidism. Model predictions of ophthalmopathy came a median roughly 6.7 months before onset.

V usage is TRBV11-2 and J usage is TRBJ2-5; D call uncertain. The clonotype was recovered from a man aged 45-65 years with Graves' hyperthyroidism. Source material: blood. This CDR3 is CASSQWETQYF. The CDR3 region has the DNA TGTGCCAGCAGCCAATGGGAGACCCAGTACTTC.